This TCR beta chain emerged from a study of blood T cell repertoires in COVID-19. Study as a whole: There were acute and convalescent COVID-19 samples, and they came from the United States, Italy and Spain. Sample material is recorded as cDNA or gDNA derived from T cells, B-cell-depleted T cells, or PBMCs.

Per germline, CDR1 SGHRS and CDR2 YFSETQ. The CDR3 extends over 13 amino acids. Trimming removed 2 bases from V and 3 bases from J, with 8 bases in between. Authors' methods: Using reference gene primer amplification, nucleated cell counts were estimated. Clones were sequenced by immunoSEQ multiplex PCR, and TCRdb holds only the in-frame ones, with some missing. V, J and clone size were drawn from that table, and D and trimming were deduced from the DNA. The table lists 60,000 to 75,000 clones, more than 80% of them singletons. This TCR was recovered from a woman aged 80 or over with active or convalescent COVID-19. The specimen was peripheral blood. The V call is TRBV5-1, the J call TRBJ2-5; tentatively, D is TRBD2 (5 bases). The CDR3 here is CASSFGGKETQYF. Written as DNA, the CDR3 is TGCGCCAGCAGCTTCGGAGGAAAAGAGACCCAGTACTTC.